This record looks at one T cell receptor beta chain sequence and its context. Its antigen is unknown. V was cut by 2 bases and J by 8 bases, with 11 bases left in between. The germline CDR1 and CDR2 sequences are SGHRS and YFSETQ. The CDR3 is 13 amino acids. Method: immunoSEQ multiplex PCR; TCRdb's copy keeps in-frame clones and lacks some. In the table there are roughly 2.1 million clones, roughly 91% of which are singletons. Positively selected for CCR7, the CD45RO-negative cells used as naive CD8 cells excluded terminally differentiated effector memory CD45RA+ cells. The sample belongs to a study of shared clonotypes between healthy human individuals. Study summary: CD4 naive and memory got three plates each, CD8 naive two, CD8 memory one.

Study-level points and caveats: Richness estimates generally favored naive over memory subsets. Sequencing depth was predicted to influence how clonotypes are shared among donors.

Sample: naive CD8+ T cells from PBMCs. The source of this sequence is a young man in good health. Some clones in this sample may be carry-over from other donors' samples. The chain joins TRBV5-1 to TRBJ2-1; TRBD2 is a possible D gene (5 bases). The CDR3 DNA sequence: TGCGCCAGCAGCTTAGGGAGCAGAGATGAGCAGTTCTTC. Translating it yields CASSLGSRDEQFF.